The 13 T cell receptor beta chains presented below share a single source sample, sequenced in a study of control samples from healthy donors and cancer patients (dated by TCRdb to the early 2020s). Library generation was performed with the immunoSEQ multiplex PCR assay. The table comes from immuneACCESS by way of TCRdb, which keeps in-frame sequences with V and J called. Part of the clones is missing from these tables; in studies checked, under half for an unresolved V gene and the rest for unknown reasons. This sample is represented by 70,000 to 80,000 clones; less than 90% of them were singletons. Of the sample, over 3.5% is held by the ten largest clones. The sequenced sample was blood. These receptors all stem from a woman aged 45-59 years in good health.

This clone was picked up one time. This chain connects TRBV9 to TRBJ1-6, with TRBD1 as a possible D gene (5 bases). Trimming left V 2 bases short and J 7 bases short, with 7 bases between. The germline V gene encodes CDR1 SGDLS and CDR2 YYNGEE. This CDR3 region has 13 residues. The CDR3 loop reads CASSVKGNSPLHF. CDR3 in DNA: TGTGCCAGCAGCGTGAAGGGGAATTCACCCCTCCACTTT.

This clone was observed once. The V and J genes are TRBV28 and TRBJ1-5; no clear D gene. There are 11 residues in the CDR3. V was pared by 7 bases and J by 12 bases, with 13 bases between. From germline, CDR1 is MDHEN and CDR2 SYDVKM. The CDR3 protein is CASTFNGYQHF. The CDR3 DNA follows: TGTGCCAGCACCTTCAATGGGTACCAGCATTTT.

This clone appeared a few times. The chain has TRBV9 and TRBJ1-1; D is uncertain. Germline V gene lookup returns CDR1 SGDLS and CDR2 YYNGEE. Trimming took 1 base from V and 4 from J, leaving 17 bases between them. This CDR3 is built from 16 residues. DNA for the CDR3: TGTGCCAGCAGCGTATCTTATAGAATCGGTACCACTGAAGCTTTCTTT. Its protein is CASSVSYRIGTTEAFF.

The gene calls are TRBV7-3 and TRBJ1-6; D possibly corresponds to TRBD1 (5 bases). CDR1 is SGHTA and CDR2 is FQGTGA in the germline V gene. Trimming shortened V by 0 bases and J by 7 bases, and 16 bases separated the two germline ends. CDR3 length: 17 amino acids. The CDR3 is CASSLTGAAGLNSPLHF. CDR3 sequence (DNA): TGTGCCAGCAGCTTAACCGGCGCGGCAGGGTTAAATTCACCCCTCCACTTT.

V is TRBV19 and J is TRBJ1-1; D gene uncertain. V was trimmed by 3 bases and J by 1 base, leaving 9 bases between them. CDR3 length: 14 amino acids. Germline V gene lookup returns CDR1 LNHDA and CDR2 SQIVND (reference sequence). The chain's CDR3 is CASSILSGNTEAFF. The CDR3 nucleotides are TGTGCCAGTAGTATTCTTTCAGGGAACACTGAAGCTTTCTTT.

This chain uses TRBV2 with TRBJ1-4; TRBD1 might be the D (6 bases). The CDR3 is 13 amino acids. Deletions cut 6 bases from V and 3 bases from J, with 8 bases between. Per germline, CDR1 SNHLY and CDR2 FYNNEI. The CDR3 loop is CASSRGANEKLFF. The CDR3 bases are TGTGCCAGCAGCAGGGGAGCTAATGAAAAACTGTTTTTT.

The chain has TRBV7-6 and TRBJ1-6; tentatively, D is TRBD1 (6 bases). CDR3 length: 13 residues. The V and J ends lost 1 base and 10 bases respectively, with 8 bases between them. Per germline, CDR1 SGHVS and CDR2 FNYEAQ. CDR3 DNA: TGTGCCAGCAGCTTAGGGGGGGCATCACCCCTCCACTTT. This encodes CASSLGGASPLHF.

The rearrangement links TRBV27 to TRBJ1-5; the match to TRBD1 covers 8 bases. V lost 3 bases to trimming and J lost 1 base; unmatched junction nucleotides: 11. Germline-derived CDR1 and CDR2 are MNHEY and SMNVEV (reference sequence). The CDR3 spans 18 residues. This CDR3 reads CASSFRPGGAGSNQPQHF. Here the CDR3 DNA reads TGTGCCAGCAGTTTCAGACCAGGGGGCGCCGGGAGCAATCAGCCCCAGCATTTT.

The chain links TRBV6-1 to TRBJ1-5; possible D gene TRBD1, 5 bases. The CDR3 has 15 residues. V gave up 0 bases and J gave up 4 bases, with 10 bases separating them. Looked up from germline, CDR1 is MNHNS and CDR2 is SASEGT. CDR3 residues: CASSEAGTGNQPQHF. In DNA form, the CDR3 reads TGTGCCAGCAGTGAAGCTGGGACTGGTAATCAGCCCCAGCATTTT.

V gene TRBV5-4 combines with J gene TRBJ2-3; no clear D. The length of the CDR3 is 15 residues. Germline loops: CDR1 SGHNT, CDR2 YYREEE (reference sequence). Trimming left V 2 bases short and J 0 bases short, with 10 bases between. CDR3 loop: CASSFGSSSTDTQYF. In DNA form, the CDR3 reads TGTGCCAGCAGCTTTGGTAGCTCTAGCACAGATACGCAGTATTTT. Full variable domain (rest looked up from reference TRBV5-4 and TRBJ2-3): ETGVTQSPTHLIKTRGQQVTLRCSSQSGHNTVSWYQQALGQGPQFIFQYYREEENGRGNFPPRFSGLQFPNYSSELNVNALELDDSALYLCASSFGSSSTDTQYFGPGTRLTVL.

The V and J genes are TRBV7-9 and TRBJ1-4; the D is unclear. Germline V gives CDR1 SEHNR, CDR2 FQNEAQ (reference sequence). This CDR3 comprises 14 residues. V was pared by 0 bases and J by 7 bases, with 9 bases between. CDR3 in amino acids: CASSLAEGGEKLFF. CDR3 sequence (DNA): TGTGCCAGCAGCTTAGCAGAGGGAGGTGAAAAACTGTTTTTT.

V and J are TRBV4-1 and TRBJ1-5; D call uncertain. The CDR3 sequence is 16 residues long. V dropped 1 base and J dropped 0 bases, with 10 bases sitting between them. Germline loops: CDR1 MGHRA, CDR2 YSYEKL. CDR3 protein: CASSQGAGNSNQPQHF. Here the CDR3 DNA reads TGCGCCAGCAGCCAAGGGGCAGGAAATAGCAATCAGCCCCAGCATTTT.

The CDR3 coding sequence is TGTGCCATCAGGCCGGGACTAGCGGAATACGAGCAGTACTTC. As protein: CAIRPGLAEYEQYF. V is TRBV10-3 and J is TRBJ2-7; 11 nucleotides line up with TRBD2. Unmatched junction bases numbered 5, after V lost 6 bases and J lost 4 bases. Germline-derived CDR1 and CDR2 are ENHRY and SYGVKD. The CDR3 sequence is 14 residues long.